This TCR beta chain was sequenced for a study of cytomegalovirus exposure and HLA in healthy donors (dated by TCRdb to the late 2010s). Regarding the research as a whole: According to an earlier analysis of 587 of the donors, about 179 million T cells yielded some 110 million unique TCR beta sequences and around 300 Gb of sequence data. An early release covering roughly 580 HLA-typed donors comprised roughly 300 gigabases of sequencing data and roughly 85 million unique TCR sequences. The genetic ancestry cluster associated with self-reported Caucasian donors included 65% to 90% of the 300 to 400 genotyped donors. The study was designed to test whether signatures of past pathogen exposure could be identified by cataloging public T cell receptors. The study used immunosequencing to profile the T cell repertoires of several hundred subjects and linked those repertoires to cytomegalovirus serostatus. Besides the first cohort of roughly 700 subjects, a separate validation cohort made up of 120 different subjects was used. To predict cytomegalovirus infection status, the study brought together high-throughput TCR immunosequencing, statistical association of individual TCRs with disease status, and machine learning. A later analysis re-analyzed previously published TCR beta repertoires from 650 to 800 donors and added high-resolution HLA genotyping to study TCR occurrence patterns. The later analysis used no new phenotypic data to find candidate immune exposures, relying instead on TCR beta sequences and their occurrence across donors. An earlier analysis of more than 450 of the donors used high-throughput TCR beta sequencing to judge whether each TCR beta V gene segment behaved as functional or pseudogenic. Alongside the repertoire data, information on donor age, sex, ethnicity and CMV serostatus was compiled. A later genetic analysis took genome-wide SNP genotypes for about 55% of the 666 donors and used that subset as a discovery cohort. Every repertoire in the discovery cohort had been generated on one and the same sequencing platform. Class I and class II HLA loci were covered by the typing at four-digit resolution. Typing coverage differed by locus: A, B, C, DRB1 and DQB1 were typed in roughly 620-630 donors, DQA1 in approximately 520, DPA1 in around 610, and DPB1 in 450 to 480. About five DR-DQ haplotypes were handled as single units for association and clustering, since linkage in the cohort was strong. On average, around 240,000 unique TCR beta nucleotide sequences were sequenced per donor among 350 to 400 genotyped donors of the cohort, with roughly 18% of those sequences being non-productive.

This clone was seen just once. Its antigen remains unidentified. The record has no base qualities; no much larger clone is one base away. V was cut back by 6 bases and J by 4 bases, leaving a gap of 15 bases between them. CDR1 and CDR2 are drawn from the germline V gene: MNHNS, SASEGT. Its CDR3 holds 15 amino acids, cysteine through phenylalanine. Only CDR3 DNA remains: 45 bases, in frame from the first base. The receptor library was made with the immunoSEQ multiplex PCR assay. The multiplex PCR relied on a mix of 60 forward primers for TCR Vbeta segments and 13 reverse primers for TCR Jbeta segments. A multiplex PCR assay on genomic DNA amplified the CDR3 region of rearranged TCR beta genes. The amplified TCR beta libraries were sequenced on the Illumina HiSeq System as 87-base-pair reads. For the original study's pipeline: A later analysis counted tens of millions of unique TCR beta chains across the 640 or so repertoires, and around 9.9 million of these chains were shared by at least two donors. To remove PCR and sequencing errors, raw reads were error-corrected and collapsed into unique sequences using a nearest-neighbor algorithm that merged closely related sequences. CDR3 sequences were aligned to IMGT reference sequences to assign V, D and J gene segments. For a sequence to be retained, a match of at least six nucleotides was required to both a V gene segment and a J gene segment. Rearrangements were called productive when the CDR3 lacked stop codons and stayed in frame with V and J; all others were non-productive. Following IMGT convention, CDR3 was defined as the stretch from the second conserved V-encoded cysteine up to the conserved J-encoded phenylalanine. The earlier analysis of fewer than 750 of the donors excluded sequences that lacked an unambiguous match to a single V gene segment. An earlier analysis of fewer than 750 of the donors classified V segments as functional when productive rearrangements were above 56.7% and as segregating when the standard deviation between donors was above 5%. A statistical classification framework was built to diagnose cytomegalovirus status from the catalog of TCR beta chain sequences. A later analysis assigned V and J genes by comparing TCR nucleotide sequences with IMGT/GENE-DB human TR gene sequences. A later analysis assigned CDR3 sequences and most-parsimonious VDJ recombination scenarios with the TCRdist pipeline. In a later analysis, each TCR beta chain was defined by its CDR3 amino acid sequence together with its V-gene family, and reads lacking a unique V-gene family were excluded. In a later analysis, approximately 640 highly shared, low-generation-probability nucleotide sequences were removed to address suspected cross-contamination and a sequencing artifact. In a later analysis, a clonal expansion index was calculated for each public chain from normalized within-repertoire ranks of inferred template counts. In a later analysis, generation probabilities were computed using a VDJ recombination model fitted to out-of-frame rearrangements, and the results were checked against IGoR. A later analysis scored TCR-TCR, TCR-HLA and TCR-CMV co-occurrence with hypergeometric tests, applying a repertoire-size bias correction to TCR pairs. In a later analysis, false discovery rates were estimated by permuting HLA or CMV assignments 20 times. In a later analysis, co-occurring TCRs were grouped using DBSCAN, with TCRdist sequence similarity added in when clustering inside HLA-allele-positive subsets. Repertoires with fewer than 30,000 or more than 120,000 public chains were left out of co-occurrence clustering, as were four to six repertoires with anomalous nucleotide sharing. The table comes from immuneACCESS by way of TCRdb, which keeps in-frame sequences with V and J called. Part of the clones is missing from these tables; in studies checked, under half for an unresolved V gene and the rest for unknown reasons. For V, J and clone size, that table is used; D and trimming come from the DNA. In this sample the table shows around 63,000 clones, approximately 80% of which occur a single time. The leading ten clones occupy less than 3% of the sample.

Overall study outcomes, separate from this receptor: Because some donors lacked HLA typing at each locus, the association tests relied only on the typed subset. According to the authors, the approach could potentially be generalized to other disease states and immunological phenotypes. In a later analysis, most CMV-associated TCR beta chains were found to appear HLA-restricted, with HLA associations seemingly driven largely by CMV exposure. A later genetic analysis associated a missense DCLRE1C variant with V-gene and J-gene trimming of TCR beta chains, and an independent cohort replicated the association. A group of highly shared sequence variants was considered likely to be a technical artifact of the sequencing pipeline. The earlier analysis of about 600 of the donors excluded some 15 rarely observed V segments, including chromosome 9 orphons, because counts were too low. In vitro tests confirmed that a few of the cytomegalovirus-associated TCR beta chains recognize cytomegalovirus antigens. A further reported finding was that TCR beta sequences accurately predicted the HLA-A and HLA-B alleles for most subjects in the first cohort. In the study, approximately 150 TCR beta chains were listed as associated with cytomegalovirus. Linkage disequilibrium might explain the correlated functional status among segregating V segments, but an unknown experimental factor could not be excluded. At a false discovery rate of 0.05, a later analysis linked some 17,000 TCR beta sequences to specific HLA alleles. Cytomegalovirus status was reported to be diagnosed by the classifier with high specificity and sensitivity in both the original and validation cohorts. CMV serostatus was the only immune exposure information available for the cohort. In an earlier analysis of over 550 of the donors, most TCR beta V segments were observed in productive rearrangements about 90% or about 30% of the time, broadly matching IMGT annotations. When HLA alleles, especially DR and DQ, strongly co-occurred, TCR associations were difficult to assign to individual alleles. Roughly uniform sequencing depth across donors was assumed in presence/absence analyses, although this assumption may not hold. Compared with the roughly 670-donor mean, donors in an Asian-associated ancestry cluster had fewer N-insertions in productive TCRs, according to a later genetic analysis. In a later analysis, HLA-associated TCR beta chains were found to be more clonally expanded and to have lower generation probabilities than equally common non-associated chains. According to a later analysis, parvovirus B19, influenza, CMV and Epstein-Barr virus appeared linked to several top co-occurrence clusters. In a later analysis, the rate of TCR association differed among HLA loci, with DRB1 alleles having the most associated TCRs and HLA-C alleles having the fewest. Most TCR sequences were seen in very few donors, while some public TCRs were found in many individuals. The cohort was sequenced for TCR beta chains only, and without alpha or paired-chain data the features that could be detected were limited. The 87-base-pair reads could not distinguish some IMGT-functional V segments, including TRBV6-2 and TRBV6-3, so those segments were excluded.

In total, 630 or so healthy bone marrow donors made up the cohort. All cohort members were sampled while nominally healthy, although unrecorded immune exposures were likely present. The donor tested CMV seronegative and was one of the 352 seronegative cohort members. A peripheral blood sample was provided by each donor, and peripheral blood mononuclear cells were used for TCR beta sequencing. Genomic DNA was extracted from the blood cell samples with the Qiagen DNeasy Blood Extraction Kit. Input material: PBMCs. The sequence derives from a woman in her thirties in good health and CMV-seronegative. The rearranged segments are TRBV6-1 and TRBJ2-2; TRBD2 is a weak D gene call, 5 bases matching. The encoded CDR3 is CASRDSSAGTGELFF. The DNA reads TGTGCCAGCAGGGACTCCTCGGCGGGCACCGGGGAGCTGTTTTTT.